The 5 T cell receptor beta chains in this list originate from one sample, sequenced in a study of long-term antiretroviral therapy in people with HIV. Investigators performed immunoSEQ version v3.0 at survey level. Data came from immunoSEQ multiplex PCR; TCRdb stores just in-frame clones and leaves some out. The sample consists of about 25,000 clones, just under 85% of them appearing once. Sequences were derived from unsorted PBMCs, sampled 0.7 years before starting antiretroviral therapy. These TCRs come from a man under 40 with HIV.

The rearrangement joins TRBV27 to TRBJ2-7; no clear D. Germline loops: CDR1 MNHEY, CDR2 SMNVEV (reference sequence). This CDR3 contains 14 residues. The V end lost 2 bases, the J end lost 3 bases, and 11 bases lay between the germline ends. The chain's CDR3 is CASSLASAYYEQYF. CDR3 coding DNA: TGTGCCAGCAGTTTAGCGTCGGCTTACTACGAGCAGTACTTC.

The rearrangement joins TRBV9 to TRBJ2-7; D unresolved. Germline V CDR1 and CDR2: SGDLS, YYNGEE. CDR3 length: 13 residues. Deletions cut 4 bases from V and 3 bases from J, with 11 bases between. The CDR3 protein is CASSQTLGYEQYF. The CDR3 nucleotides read TGTGCCAGCAGCCAGACCCTCGGCTACGAGCAGTACTTC. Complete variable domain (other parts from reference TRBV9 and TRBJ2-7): DSGVTQTPKHLITATGQRVTLRCSPRSGDLSVYWYQQSLDQGLQFLIQYYNGEERAKGNILERFSAQQFPDLHSELNLSSLELGDSALYFCASSQTLGYEQYFGPGTRLTVT.

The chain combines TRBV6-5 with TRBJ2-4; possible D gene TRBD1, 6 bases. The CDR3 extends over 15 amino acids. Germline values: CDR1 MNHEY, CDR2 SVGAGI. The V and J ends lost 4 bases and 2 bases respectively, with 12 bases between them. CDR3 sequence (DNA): TGTGCCAGCAGTTTGACAGGCCAGACCAAAAACATTCAGTACTTC. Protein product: CASSLTGQTKNIQYF.

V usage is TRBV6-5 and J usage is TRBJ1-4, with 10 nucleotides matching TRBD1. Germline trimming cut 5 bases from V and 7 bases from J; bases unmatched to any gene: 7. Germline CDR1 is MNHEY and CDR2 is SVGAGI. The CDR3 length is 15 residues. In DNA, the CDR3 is TGTGCCAGCAGTAGACAGGGGGCGCGGGGTGAAAAACTGTTTTTT. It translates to CASSRQGARGEKLFF.

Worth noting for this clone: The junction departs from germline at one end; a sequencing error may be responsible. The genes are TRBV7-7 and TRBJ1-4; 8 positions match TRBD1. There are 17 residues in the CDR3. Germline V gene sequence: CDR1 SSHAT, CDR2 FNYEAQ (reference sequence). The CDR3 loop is CASSPTDRDATNEKLFF. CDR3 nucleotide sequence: TGTGCTAGCAGCCCAACGGACAGGGACGCAACTAATGAAAAACTGTTTTTT.